This entry describes one T cell receptor (beta chain). What it recognizes is unknown. One junction end does not reproduce the germline sequence, and a read error may be involved. This sample was included in a study of T cells in tuberculosis. As for the study in general: This South African cohort compared adolescents with or without latent tuberculosis against adults with active tuberculosis. Findings of the study overall: A GMM-specific repertoire classifier reached about 90% accuracy, AUROC 0.90. Smaller distances to GMM-specific TCRs suggested their expansion in active tuberculosis.

Each donor contributed about 100,000 T cells on average, unsorted. Measured with immunoSEQ multiplex PCR; TCRdb has only the in-frame clones, and not every one. The table shows about 35,000 clones, with less than 95% occurring only once. The CDR3 is 15 residues long. The germline gives CDR1 GTSNPN, CDR2 SVGIG (reference sequence). The chain is built from TRBV30 and TRBJ2-7; the match to TRBD1 covers 9 bases. The clonotype comes from a donor aged 5 to 30 with latent tuberculosis or without tuberculosis infection. Some clones in this sample may be carry-over from other donors' samples. The sample consisted of PBMCs. The chain's CDR3 is CARSVGTGSPREQYF. For the CDR3, the DNA is TGTGCCCGGAGTGTAGGGACAGGGAGCCCGCGGGAGCAGTACTTC. The variable domain in full, completed from reference TRBV30 and TRBJ2-7, reads SQTIHQWPATLVQPVGSPLSLECTVEGTSNPNLYWYRQAAGRGLQLLFYSVGIGQISSEVPQNLSASRPQDRQFILSSKKLLLSDSGFYLCARSVGTGSPREQYFGPGTRLTVT.